This T cell receptor beta chain originates from a study of T cells after yellow fever vaccination. Study in general: In the case of low-cell-number fractions, SMART-Seq v4 Ultra Low Input was used for preparation. Whole-study findings and limits: Detected again after the booster were most primary-vaccination clones, at 96% CD4 and approximately 87% CD8.

Researchers made TCR cDNA using 5'RACE template switching, and this step added a universal primer site and UMIs. Each CDR3 protein is one row after TCRdb ran MiXCR on the 5' RACE reads. The table includes 70,000 to 80,000 distinct CDR3 sequences, 7.3% detected once. This clonotype has at least ten counts. What it recognizes is unknown. The CDR3 totals 13 residues. V was cut by 3 bases and J by 4 bases, with 8 bases left in between. Germline CDR1 reads SGHVS; CDR2 reads FNYEAQ. Sequences were derived from CD8+ T cells sorted from PBMCs, sampled 10 days after the first yellow fever vaccination. This chain links TRBV7-6 with TRBJ2-3; D remains ambiguous. The TCR originated in a man between 18 and 35 years old who received the YFV17D yellow fever vaccine. As DNA, the CDR3 is TGTGCCAGCAGCTTTAACATGGCAGATACGCAGTATTTT. It is translated as CASSFNMADTQYF.